This TCR beta chain was observed in a study of cytomegalovirus exposure and HLA in healthy donors. Researchers ran the PCR with 60 Vbeta and 13 Jbeta primers. Method: immunoSEQ multiplex PCR; TCRdb's copy keeps in-frame clones and lacks some. The sample lists 77,000 or so clones, roughly 79% seen once, with roughly 1.5% in the top ten. There are a few counts of this clone. From germline, CDR1 is SEHNR and CDR2 FQNEAQ (reference sequence). The CDR3 sequence is 12 residues long. The V and J ends lost 5 bases and 8 bases respectively, with 10 bases between them. The source material was PBMCs. The rearrangement links TRBV7-9 to TRBJ2-1; perhaps TRBD1 as D (6 bases). This receptor was taken from a man in his forties or fifties in good health and CMV-seronegative. CDR3 in amino acids: CASSTAGDEQFF. The CDR3 DNA reads as TGTGCCAGCAGCACAGCAGGGGATGAGCAGTTCTTC.